This T cell receptor (beta chain) was sequenced during a study of blood T cell repertoires in COVID-19. Study context: The study drew acute and convalescent COVID-19 samples from the United States, Italy and Spain. From T cells, B-cell-depleted T cells, or PBMCs came the material, which was cDNA or gDNA.

Study processing details: Reference gene primer amplification gave estimated nucleated cell counts. Measured with immunoSEQ multiplex PCR; TCRdb has only the in-frame clones, and not every one. D and trimming come from the DNA, and the V and J calls and clone size come from that table. The sample holds about 240,000 clones, 87% seen once. As for this clone: Other DNA sequences in this specimen translate into the identical CDR3.

The V gene's germline CDR1 is KGHSH and CDR2 LQKENI. Deletions cut 2 bases from V and 0 bases from J, with 7 bases between. This CDR3 is built from 14 residues. The receptor was isolated from a man between 60 and 75 years old who had recovered from COVID-19. The rearrangement links TRBV18 to TRBJ1-1; the D gene is possibly TRBD1 (5 bases). Sequencing was done on a sample of peripheral blood. CDR3 in DNA: TGTGCCAGCTCACCAACAGGTTTGAACACTGAAGCTTTCTTT. Its protein product is CASSPTGLNTEAFF.